This T cell receptor beta chain was sequenced in a study of blood T cell repertoires in COVID-19. This clone has only a few counts. The method was immunoSEQ multiplex PCR; TCRdb's version includes in-frame clones alone and lacks a portion of them. Of about 200,000 clones listed, around 92% are singletons. The receptor's source is a young woman who had recovered from COVID-19. The sequenced material came from PBMCs or T cells enriched from blood (not recorded which).

The chain's CDR3 is CASRQRGRRSGELFF. In DNA form, the CDR3 reads TGTGCCAGTAGACAGCGGGGGCGACGATCCGGGGAGCTGTTTTTT. V usage is TRBV19 and J usage is TRBJ2-2; 8 bases match TRBD2. The germline CDR1 and CDR2 sequences are LNHDA and SQIVND (reference sequence). The length of the CDR3 is 15 residues. After removal of 6 bases from V and 6 bases from J, the junction contained 9 bases not matched to a gene.